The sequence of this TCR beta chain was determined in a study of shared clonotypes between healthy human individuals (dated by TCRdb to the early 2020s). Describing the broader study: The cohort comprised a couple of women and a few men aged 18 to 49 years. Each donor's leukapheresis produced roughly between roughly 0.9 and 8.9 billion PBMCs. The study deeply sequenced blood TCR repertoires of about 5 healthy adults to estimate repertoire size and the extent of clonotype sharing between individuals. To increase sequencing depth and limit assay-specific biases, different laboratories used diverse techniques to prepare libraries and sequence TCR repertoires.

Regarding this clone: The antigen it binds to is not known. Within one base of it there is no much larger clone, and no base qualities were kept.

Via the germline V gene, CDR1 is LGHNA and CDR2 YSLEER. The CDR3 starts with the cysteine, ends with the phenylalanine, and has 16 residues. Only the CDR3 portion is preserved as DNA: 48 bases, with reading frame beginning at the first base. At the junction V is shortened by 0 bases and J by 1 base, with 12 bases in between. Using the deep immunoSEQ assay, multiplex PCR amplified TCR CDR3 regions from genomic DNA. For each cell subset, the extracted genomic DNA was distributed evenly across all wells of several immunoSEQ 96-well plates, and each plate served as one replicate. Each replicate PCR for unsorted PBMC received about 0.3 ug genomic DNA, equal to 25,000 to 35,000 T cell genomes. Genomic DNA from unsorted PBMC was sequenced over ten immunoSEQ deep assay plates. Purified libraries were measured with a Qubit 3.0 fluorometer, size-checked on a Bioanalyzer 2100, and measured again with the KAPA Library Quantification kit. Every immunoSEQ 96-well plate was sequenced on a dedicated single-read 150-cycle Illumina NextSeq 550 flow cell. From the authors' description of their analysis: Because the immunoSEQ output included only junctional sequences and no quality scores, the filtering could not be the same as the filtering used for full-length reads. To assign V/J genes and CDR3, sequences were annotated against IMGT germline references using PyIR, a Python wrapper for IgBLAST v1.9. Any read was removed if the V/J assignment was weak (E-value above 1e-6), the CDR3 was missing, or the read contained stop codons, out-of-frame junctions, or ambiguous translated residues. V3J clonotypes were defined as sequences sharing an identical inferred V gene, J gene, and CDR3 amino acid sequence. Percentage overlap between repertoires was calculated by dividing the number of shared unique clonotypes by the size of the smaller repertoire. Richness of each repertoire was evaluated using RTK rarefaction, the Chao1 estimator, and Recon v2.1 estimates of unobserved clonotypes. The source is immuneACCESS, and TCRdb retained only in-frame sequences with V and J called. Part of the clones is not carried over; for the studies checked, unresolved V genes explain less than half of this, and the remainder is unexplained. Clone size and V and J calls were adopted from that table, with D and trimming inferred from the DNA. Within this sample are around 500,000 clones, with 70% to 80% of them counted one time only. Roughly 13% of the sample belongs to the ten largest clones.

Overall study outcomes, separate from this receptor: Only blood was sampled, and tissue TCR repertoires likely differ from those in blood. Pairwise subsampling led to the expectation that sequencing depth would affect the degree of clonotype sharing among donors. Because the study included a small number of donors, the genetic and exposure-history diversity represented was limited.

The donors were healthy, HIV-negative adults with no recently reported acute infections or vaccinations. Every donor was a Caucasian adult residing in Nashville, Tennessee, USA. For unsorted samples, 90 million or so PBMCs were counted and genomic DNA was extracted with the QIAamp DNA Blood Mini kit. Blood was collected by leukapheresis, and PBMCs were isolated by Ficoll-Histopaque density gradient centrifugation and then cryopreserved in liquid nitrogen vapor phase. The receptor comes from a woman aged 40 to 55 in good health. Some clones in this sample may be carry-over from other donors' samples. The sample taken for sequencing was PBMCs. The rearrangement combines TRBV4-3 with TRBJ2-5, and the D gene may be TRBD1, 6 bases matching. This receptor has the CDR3 CASSQEGAGSQETQYF. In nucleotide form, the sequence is TGCGCCAGCAGCCAAGAGGGGGCGGGTAGCCAAGAGACCCAGTACTTC.